This TCR beta chain is drawn from a study of blood T cell repertoires in COVID-19. Sequenced by immunoSEQ multiplex PCR; TCRdb stores in-frame clones only, minus some. This table has approximately 33,000 clones, around 73% appearing once. Germline values: CDR1 LGHNA, CDR2 YSLEER. The CDR3 has 13 residues. Trimming cost V 0 bases and J 8 bases, with 10 bases left between them. The receptor was derived from a man aged 65 to 85 with acute or convalescent COVID-19. This rearrangement joins TRBV4-3 to TRBJ1-1; possibly TRBD1 for D (5 bases). Sequencing input: peripheral blood. The CDR3 protein is CASSQERGMEAFF. Written as DNA, the CDR3 is TGCGCCAGCAGCCAAGAAAGGGGCATGGAAGCTTTCTTT.